This T cell receptor beta chain originates from a study of chemoradiotherapy in HPV16-positive cancers. Measured with immunoSEQ multiplex PCR; TCRdb has only the in-frame clones, and not every one. The sample carries some 70,000 clones, around nine tenths recorded once. Germline values: CDR1 SGHNT, CDR2 YYREEE (reference sequence). This CDR3 has 14 residues. V gave up 4 bases and J gave up 7 bases, with 18 bases separating them. The sequence was obtained from a human donor with HPV-associated anogenital cancer. V gene TRBV5-4 combines with J gene TRBJ2-7; a weak D match, TRBD1 (6 bases). Sequencing used blood, obtained from a patient who underwent chemoradiotherapy. CDR3 sequence reads: CASSGKTGAREQYF. For the CDR3, the DNA is TGTGCCAGCAGCGGGAAGACAGGCGCGAGGGAGCAGTACTTC.